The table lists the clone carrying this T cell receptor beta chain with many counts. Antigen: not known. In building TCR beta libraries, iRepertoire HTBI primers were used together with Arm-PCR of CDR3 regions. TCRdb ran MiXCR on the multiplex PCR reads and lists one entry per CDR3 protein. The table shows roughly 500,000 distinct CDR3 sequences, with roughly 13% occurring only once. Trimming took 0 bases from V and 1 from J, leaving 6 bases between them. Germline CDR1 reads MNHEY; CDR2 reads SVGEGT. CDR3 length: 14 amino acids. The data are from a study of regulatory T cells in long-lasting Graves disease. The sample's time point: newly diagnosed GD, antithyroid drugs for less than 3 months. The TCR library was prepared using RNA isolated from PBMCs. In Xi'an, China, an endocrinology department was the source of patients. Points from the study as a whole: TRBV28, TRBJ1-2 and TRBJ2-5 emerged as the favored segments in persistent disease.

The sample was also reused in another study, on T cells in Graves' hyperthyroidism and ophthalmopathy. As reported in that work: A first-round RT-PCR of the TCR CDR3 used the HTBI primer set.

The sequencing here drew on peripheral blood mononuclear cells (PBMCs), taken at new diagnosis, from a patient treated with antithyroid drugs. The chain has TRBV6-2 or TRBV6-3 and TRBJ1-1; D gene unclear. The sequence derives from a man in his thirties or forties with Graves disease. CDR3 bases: TGTGCCAGCAGTTACTCGATACAGAACACTGAAGCTTTCTTT. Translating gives CASSYSIQNTEAFF.